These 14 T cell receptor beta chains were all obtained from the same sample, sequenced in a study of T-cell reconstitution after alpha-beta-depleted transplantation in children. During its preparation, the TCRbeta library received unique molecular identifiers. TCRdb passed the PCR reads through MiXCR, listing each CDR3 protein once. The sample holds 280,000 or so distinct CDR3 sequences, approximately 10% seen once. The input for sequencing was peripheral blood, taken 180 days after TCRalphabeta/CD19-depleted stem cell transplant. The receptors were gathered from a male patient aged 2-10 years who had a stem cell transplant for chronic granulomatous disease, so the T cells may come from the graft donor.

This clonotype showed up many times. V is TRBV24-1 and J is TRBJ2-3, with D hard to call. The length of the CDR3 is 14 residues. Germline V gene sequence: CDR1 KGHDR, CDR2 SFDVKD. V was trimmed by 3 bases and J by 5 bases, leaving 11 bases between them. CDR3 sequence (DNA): TGTGCCACCAGTGATGGGCGACATGGAGATACGCAGTATTTT. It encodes CATSDGRHGDTQYF.

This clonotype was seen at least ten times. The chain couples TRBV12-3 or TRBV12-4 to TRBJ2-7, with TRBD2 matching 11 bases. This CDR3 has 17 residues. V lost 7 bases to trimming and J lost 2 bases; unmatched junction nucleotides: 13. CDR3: CASTNRLAGKRTYEQYF. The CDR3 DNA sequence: TGTGCCAGCACCAACCGACTAGCGGGGAAGCGCACCTACGAGCAGTACTTC.

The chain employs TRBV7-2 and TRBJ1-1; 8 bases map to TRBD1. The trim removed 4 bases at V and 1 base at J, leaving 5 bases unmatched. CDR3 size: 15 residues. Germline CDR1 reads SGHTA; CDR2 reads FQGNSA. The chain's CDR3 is CASSSAGTGNTEAFF. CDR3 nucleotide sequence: TGTGCCAGCAGCTCCGCGGGGACAGGGAACACTGAAGCTTTCTTT.

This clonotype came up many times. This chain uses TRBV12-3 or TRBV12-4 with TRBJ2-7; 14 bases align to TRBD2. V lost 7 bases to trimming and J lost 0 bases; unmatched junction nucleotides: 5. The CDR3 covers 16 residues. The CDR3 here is CASNGTSGRSSYEQYF. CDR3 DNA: TGTGCCAGCAATGGGACTAGCGGGAGAAGCTCCTACGAGCAGTACTTC.

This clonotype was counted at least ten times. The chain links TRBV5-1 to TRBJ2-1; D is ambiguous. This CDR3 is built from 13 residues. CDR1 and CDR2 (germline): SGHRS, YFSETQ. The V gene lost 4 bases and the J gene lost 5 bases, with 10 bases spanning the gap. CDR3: CASSIDWNNEQFF. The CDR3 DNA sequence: TGCGCCAGCAGCATTGACTGGAACAATGAGCAGTTCTTC.

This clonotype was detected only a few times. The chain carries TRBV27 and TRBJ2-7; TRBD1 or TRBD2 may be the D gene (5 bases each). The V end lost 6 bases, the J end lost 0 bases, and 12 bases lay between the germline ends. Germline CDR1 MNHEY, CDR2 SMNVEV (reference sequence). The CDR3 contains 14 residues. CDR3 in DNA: TGTGCCAGCAGCCGGGACCGCTACTCCTACGAGCAGTACTTC. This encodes CASSRDRYSYEQYF.

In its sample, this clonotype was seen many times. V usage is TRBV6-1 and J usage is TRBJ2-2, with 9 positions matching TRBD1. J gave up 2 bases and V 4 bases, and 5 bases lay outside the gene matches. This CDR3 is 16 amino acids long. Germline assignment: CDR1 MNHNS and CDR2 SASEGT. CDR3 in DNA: TGTGCCAGCAGTGTAAAACAGGGGGCTAACACCGGGGAGCTGTTTTTT. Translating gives CASSVKQGANTGELFF.

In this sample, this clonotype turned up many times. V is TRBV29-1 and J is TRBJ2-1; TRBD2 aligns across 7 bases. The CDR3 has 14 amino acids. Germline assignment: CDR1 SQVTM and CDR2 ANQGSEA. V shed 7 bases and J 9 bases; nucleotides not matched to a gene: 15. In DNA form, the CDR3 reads TGCAGCGCCGGTTGGGGGGGTCAATTTGGTGAGCAGTTCTTC. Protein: CSAGWGGQFGEQFF.

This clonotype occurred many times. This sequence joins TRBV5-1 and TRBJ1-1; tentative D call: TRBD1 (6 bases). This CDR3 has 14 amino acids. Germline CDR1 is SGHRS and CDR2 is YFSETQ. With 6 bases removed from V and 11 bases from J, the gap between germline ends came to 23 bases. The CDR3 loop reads CASIRSPDSQAAFF. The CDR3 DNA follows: TGCGCCAGCATACGCTCCCCGGACAGCCAGGCCGCTTTCTTT.

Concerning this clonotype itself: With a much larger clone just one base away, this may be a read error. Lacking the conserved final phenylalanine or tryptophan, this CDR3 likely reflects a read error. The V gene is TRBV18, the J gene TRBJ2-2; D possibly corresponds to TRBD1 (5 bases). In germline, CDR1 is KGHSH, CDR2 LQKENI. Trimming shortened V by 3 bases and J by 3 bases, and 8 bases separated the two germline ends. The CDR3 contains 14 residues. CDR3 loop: CASSPGLHTGELFY. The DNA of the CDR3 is TGTGCCAGCTCACCGGGGCTCCACACCGGGGAGCTGTTTTAT.

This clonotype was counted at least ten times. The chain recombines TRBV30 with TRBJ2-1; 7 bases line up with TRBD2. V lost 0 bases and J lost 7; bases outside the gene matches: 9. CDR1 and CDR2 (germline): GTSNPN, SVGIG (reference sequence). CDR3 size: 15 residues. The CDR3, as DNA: TGTGCCTGGAGTGTGGACTACGGGGGGAGGAATGAGCAGTTCTTC. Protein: CAWSVDYGGRNEQFF.

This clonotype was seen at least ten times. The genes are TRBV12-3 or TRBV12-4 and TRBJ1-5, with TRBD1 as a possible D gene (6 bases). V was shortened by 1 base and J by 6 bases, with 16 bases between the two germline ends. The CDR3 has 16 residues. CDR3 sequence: CASSLEVTGRGQPQHF. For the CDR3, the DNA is TGTGCCAGCAGTTTAGAAGTAACAGGGAGAGGTCAGCCCCAGCATTTT.

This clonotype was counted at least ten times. The CDR3 loop reads CASSESGTAGEKLFF. The CDR3 bases are TGTGCCAGCAGTGAATCGGGGACGGCCGGAGAAAAACTGTTTTTT. The chain links TRBV25-1 to TRBJ1-4; D might be TRBD1 (5 bases). The germline V and J ends were trimmed by 1 base and 8 bases, with 14 bases remaining between them. Germline values: CDR1 MGHDK, CDR2 SYGVNS. This CDR3 has 15 amino acids.

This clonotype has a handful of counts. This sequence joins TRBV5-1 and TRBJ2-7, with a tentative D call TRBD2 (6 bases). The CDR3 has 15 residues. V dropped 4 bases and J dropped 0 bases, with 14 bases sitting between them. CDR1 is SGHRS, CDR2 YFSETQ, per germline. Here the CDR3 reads CASSPGLTSSYEQYF. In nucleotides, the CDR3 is TGCGCCAGCAGCCCGGGACTGACGAGCTCCTACGAGCAGTACTTC.